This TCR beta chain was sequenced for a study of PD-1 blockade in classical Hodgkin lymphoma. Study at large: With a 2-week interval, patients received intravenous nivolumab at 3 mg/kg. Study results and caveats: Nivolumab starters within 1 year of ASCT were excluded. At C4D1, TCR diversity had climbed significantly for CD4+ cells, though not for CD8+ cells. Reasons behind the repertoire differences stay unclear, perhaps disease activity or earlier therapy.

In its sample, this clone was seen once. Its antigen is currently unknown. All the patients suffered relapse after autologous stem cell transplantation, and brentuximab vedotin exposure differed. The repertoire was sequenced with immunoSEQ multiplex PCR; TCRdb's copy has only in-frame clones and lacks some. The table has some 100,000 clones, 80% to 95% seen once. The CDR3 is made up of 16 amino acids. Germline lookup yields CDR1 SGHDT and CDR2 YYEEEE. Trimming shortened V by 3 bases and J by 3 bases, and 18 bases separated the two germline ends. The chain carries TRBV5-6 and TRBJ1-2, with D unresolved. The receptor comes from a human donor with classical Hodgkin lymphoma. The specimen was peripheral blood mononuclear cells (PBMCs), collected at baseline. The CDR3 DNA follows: TGTGCCAGCAGCTACATGCACCTGGTGGCGGACTATGGCTACACCTTC. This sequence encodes CASSYMHLVADYGYTF.